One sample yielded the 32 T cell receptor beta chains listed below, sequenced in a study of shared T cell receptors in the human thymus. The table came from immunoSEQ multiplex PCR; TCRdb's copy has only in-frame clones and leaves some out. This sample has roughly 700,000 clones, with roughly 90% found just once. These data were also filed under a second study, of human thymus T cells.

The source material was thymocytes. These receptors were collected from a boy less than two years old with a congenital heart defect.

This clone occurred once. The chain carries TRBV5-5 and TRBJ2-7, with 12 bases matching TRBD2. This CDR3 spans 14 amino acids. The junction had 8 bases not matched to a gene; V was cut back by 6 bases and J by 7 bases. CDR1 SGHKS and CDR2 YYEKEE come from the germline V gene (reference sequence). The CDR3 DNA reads TGTGCCAGCAACCTAGCGGGAGGGCCGAAAGAGCAGTACTTC. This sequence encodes CASNLAGGPKEQYF.

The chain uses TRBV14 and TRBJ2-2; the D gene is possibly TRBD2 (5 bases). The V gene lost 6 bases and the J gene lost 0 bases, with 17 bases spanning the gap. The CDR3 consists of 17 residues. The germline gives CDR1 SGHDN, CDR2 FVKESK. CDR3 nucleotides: TGTGCCAGCAGTTTTTTCGCGGGCAGACCGAACACCGGGGAGCTGTTTTTT. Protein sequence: CASSFFAGRPNTGELFF.

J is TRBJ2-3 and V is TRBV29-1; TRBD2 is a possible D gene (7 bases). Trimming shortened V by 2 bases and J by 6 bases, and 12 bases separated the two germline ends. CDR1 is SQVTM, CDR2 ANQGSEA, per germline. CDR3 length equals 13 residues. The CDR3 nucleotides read TGCAGCGTTGAAAGGGAGGGGGGGGATACGCAGTATTTT. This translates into CSVEREGGDTQYF.

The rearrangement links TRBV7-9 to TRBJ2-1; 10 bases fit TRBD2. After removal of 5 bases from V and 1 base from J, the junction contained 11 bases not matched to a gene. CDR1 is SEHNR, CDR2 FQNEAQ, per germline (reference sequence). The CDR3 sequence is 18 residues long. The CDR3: CASSTPGTSDRSYNEQFF. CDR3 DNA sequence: TGTGCCAGCAGCACTCCCGGGACTAGCGATAGGTCCTACAATGAGCAGTTCTTC.

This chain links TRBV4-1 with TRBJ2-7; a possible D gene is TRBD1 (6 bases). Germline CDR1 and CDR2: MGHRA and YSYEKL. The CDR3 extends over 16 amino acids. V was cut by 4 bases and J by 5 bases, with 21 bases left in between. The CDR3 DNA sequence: TGCGCCAGCAGCCTGAGGCGACAGGAGTTTATCCACGAGCAGTACTTC. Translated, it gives CASSLRRQEFIHEQYF.

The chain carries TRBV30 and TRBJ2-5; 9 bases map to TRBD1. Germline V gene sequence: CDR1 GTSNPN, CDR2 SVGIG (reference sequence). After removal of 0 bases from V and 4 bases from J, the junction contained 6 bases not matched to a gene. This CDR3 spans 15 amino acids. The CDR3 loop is CAWSVMDRGRETQYF. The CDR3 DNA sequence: TGTGCCTGGAGTGTAATGGACAGGGGAAGAGAGACCCAGTACTTC.

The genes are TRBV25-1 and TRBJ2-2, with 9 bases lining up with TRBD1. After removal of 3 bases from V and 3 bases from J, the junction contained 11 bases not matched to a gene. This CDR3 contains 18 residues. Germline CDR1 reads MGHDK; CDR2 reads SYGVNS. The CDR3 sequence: CASSDLFRDRADTGELFF. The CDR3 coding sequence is TGTGCCAGCAGTGATTTGTTTAGGGACAGGGCGGACACCGGGGAGCTGTTTTTT.

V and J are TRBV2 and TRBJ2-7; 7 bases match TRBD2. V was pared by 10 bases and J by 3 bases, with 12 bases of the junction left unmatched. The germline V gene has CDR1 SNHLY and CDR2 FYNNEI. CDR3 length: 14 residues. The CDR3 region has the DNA TGTGCCACGAACCGGGCTAGCGGCCGCTACGAGCAGTACTTC. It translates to CATNRASGRYEQYF.

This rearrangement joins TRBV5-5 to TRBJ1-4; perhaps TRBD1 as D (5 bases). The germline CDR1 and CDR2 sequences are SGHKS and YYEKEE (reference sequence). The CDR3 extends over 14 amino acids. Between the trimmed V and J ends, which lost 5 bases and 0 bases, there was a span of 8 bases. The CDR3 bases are TGTGCCAGCAGGCTGACAGCAACTAATGAAAAACTGTTTTTT. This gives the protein CASRLTATNEKLFF.

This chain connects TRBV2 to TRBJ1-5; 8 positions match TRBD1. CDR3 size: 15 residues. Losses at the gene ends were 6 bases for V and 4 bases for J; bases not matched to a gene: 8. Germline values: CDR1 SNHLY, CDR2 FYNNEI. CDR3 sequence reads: CASRSDRGRNQPQHF. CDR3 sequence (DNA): TGTGCCAGCAGGTCCGACAGGGGAAGAAATCAGCCCCAGCATTTT.

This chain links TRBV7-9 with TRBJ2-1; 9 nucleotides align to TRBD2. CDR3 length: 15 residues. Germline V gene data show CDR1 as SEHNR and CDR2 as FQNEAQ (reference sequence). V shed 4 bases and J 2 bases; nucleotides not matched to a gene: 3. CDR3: CASSSIAGAYNEQFF. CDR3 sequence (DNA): TGTGCCAGCAGCTCAATAGCGGGGGCCTACAATGAGCAGTTCTTC.

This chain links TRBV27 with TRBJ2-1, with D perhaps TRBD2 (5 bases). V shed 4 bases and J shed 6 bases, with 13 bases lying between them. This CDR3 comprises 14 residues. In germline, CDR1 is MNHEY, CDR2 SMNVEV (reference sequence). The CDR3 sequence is CASSYRTPANEQFF. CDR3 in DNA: TGTGCCAGCAGTTATAGGACTCCAGCCAATGAGCAGTTCTTC.

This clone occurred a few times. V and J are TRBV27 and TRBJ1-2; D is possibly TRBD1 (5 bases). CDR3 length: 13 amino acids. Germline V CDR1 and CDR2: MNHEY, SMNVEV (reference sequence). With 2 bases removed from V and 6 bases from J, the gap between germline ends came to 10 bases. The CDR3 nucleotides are TGTGCCAGCAGTTTAAGAGGACAACATGGCTACACCTTC. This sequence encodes CASSLRGQHGYTF.

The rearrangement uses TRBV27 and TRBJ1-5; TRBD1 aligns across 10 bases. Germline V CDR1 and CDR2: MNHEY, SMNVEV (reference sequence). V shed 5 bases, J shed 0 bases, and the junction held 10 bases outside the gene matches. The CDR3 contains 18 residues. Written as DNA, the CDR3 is TGTGCCAGCAGTCGCCGGGACAGGGGATCTTATAGCAATCAGCCCCAGCATTTT. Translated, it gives CASSRRDRGSYSNQPQHF.

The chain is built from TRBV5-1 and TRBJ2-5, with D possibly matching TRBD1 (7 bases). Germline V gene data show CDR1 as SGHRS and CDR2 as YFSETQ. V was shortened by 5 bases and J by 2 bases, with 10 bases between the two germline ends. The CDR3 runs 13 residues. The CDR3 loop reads CASRQGGQETQYF. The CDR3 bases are TGCGCCAGCAGGCAGGGGGGTCAAGAGACCCAGTACTTC.

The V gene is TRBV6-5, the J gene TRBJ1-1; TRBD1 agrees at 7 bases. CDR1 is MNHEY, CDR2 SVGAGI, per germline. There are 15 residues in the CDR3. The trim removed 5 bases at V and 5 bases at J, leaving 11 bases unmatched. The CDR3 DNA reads TGTGCCAGCAGTGTGTTACGACAGGGTGGAACTGAAGCTTTCTTT. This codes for CASSVLRQGGTEAFF.

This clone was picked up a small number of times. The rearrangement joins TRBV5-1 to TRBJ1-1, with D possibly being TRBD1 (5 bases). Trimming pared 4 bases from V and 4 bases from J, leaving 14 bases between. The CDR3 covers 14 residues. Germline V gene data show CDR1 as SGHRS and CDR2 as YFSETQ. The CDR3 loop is CASSPGLPGTEAFF. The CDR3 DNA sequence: TGCGCCAGCAGCCCGGGACTCCCGGGCACTGAAGCTTTCTTT.

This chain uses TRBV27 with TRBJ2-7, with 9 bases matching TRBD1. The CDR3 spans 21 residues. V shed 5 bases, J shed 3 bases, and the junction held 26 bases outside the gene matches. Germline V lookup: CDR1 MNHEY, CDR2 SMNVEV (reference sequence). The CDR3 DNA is TGTGCCAGCAGTCACCGGGACAGGGAGTATCCTCGCCCCGAAATAGTCTACGAGCAGTACTTC. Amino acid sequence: CASSHRDREYPRPEIVYEQYF.

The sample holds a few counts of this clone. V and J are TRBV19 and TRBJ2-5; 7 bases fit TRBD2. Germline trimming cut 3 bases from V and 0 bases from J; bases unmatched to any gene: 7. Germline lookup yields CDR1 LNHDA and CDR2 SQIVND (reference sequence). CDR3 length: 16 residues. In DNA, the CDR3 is TGTGCCAGTAGTATTGCGGGAGTAGGTAACCAAGAGACCCAGTACTTC. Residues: CASSIAGVGNQETQYF.

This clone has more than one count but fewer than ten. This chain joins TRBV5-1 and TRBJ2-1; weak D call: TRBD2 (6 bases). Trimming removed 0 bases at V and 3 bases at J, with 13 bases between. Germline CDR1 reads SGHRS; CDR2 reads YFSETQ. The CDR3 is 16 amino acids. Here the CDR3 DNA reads TGCGCCAGCAGCTTGGGGACTATATTGGGCTACAATGAGCAGTTCTTC. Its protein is CASSLGTILGYNEQFF.

This CDR3 reads CATAQGAERNSEQYF. DNA for the CDR3: TGTGCCACCGCACAGGGGGCTGAGCGGAACTCCGAGCAGTACTTC. The chain has TRBV2 and TRBJ2-7; 9 bases align to TRBD1. Germline loops: CDR1 SNHLY, CDR2 FYNNEI. Trimming removed 10 bases from V and 6 bases from J; junction bases left unmatched: 16. This CDR3 region has 15 residues.

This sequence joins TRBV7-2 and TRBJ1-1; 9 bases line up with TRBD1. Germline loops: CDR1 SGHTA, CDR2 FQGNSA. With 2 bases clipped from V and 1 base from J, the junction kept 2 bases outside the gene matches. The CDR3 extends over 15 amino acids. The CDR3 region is CASSLRGQGNTEAFF. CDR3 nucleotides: TGTGCCAGCAGCTTAAGGGGACAGGGGAACACTGAAGCTTTCTTT.

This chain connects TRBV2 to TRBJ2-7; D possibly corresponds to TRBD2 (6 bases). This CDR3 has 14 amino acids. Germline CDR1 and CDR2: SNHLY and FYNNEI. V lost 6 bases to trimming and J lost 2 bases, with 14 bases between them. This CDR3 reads CASRAAGDTYEQYF. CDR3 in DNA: TGTGCCAGCAGGGCAGCGGGCGACACCTACGAGCAGTACTTC.

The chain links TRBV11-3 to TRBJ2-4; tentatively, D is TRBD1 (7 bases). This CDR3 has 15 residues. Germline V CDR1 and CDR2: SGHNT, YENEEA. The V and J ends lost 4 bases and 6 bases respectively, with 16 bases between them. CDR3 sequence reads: CASSSLEGAGNIQYF. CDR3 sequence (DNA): TGTGCCAGCAGCTCGTTGGAGGGGGCTGGAAACATTCAGTACTTC.

In DNA form, the CDR3 reads TGTGCCAGCAGCTCTTGGGGGACAGGGGGCTTGAACACTGAAGCTTTCTTT. Encoded protein: CASSSWGTGGLNTEAFF. The chain links TRBV28 to TRBJ1-1; 12 bases agree with TRBD1. Germline V CDR1 and CDR2: MDHEN, SYDVKM. The CDR3 is made up of 17 amino acids. The junction had 8 bases not matched to a gene; V was cut back by 6 bases and J by 0 bases.

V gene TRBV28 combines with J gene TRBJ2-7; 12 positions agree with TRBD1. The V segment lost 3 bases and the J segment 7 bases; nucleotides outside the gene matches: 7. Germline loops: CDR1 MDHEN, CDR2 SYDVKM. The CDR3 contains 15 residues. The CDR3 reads CASSLGGQGAWEQYF. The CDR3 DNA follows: TGTGCCAGCAGTTTGGGGGGACAGGGGGCGTGGGAGCAGTACTTC.

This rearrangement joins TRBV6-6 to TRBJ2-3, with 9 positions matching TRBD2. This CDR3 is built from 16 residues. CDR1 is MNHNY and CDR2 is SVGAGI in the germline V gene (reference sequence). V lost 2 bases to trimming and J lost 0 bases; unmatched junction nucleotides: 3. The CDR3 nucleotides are TGTGCCAGCAGTTACGGGCGGGGGGGGAGCACAGATACGCAGTATTTT. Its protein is CASSYGRGGSTDTQYF.

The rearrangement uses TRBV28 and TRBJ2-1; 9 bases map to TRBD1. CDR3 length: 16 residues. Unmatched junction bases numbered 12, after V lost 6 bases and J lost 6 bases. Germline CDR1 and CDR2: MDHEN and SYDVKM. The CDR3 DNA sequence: TGTGCCAGCAGACCACACCGGGACAGGGAGCCCAATGAGCAGTTCTTC. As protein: CASRPHRDREPNEQFF.

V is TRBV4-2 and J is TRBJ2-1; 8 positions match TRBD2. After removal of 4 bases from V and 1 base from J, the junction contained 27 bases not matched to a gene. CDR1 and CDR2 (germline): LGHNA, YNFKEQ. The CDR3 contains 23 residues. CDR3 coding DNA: TGTGCCAGCAGCCTAGTAAGAGGGGAAGCGGGAGTCTTTAAGGGTGTGTCCTACAATGAGCAGTTCTTC. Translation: CASSLVRGEAGVFKGVSYNEQFF.

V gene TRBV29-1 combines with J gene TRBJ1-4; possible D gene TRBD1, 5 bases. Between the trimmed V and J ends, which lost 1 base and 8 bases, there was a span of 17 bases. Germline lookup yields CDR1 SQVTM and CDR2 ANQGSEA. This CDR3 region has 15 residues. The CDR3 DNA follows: TGCAGCGTTGAAGCCACCGGGGGGGGAGGAGAAAAACTGTTTTTT. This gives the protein CSVEATGGGGEKLFF. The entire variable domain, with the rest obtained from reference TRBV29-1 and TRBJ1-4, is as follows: SAVISQKPSRDICQRGTSLTIQCQVDSQVTMMFWYRQQPGQSLTLIATANQGSEATYESGFVIDKFPISRPNLTFSTLTVSNMSPEDSSIYLCSVEATGGGGEKLFFGSGTQLSVL.

As DNA, the CDR3 is TGTGCCAGCAGTTCCCTCTTGACTAGCGGGAGCTCCTACGAGCAGTACTTC. Translation: CASSSLLTSGSSYEQYF. The rearrangement uses TRBV27 and TRBJ2-7, with TRBD2 matching over 12 bases. This CDR3 region has 17 residues. J gave up 0 bases and V 4 bases, and 7 bases lay outside the gene matches. Germline CDR1 MNHEY, CDR2 SMNVEV (reference sequence).

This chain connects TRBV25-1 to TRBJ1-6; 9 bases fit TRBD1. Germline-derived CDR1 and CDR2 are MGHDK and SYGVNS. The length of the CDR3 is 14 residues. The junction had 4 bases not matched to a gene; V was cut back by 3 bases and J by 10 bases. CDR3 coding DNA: TGTGCCAGCAGTGAGGGGACAGGGTCCTCACCCCTCCACTTT. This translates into CASSEGTGSSPLHF.